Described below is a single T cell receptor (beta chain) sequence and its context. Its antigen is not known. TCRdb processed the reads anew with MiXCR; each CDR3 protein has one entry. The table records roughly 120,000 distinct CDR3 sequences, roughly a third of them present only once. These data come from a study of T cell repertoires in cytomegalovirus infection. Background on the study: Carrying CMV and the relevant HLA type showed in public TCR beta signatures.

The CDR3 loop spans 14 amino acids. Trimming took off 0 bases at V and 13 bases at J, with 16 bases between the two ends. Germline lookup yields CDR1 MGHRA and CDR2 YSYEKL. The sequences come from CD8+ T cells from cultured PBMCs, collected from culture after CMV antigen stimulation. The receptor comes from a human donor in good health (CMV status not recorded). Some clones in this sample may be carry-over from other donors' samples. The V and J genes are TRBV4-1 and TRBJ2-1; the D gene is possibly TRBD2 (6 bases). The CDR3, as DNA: TGCGCCAGCAGCCAAGAGGAGGGGAGCCTTATACAGTTCTTC. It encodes CASSQEEGSLIQFF.